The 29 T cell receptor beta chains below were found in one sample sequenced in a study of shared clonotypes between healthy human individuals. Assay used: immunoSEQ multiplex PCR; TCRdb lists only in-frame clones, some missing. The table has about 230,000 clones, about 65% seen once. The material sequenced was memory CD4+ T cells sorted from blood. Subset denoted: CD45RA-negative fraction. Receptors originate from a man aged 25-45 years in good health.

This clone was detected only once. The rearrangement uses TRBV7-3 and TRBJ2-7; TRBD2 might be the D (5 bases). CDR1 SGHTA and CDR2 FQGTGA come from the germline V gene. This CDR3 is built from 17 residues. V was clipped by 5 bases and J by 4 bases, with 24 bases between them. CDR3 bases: TGTGCCAGCAGCCAAAAGCACCGGGAAAGAAAGAATTACGAGCAGTACTTC. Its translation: CASSQKHRERKNYEQYF.

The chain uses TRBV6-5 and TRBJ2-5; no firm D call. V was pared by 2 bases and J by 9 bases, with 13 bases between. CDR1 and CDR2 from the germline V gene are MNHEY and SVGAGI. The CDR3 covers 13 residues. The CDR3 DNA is TGTGCCAGCAGTTACATGCCCAATGTGTCCCAGTACTTC. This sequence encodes CASSYMPNVSQYF.

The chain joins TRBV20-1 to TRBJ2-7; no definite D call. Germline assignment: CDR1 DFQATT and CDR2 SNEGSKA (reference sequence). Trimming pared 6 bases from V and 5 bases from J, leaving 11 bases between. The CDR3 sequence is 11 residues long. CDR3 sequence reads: CSAQRKDEQYF. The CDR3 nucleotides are TGCAGTGCCCAACGGAAGGACGAGCAGTACTTC.

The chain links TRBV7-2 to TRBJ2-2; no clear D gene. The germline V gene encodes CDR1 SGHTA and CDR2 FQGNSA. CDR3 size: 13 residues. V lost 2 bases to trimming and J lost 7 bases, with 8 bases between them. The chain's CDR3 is CASSLNSNGELFF. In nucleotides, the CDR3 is TGTGCCAGCAGCTTAAACTCCAACGGGGAGCTGTTTTTT.

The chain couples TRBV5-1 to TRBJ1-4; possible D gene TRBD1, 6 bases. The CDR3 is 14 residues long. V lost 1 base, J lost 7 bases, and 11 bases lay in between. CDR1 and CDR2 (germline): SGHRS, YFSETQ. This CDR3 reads CASSLSGAGEKLFF. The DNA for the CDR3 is TGCGCCAGCAGCTTGTCAGGGGCGGGTGAAAAACTGTTTTTT.

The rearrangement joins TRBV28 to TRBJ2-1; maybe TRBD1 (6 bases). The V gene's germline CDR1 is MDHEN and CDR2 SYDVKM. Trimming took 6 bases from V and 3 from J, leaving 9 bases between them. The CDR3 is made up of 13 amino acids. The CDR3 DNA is TGTGCCAGCAGCGGACAGAACTACAATGAGCAGTTCTTC. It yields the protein CASSGQNYNEQFF.

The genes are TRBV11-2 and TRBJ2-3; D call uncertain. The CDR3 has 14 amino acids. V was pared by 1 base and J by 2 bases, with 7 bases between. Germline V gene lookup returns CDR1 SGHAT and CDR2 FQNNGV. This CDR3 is CASSLVLPTDTQYF. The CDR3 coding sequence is TGTGCCAGCAGCTTAGTTCTCCCCACAGATACGCAGTATTTT.

The DNA of the CDR3 is TGTGCCAGCAGTTCCCCTAGACCGACTAGCGGGGTCAATGAGCAGTTCTTC. It codes for CASSSPRPTSGVNEQFF. V usage is TRBV27 and J usage is TRBJ2-1, with 11 bases identical to TRBD2. Germline CDR1 reads MNHEY; CDR2 reads SMNVEV (reference sequence). The J segment lost 6 bases and the V segment lost 4 bases, leaving 11 bases of the junction unmatched. The CDR3 runs to 17 residues.

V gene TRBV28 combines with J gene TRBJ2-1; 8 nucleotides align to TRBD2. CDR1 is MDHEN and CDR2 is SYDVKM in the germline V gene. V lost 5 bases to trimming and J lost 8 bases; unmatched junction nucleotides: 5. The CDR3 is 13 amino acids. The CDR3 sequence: CASSPMTSDEQFF. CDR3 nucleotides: TGTGCCAGCAGTCCCATGACTAGCGATGAGCAGTTCTTC.

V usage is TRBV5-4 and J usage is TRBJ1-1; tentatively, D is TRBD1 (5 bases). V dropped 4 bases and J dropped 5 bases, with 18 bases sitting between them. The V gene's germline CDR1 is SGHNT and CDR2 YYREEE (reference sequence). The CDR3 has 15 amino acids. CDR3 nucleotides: TGTGCCAGCAGCCACCCGGGGGGAGGGTTTACTGAAGCTTTCTTT. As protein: CASSHPGGGFTEAFF.

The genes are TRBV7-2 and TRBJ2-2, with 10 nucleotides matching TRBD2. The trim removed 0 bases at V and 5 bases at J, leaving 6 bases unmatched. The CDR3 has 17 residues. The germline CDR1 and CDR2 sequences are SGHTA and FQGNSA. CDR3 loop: CASSLASVAGGTGELFF. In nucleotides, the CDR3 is TGTGCCAGCAGCTTAGCGTCAGTAGCGGGAGGAACCGGGGAGCTGTTTTTT.

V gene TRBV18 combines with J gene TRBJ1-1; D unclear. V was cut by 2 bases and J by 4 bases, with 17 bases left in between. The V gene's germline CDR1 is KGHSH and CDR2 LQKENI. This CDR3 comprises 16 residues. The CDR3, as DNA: TGTGCCAGCTCACCAGATATTTTGGGAGGAGGCACTGAAGCTTTCTTT. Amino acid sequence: CASSPDILGGGTEAFF.

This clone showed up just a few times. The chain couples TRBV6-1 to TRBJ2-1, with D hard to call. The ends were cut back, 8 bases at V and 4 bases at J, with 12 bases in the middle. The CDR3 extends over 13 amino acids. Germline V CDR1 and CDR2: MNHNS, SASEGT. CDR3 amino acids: CASAGSEYNEQFF. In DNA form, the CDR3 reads TGTGCCAGCGCAGGTTCCGAGTACAATGAGCAGTTCTTC.

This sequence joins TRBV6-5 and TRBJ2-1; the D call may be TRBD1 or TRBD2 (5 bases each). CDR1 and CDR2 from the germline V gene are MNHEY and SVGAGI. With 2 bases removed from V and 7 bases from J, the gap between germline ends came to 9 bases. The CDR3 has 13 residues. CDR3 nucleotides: TGTGCCAGCAGTTACGTGGGGGAGAATGAGCAGTTCTTC. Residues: CASSYVGENEQFF.

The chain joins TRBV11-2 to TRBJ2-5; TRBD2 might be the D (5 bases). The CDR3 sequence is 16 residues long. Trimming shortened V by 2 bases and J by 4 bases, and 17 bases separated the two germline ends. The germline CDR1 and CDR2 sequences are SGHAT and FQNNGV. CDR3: CASSLLHIPGRETQYF. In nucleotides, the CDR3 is TGTGCCAGCAGCTTACTACATATCCCGGGGAGAGAGACCCAGTACTTC.

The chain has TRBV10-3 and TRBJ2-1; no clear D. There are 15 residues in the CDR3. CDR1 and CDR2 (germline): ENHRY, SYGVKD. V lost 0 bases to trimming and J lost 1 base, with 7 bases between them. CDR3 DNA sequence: TGTGCCATCAGTGAGTCGATACAGTCCTACAATGAGCAGTTCTTC. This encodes CAISESIQSYNEQFF.

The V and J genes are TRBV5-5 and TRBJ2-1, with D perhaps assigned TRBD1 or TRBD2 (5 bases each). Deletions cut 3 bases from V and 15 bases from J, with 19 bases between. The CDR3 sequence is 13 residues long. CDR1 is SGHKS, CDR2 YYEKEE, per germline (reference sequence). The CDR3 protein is CASSYGASGEGFF. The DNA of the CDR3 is TGTGCCAGCAGCTACGGGGCCTCGGGTGAGGGGTTCTTC.

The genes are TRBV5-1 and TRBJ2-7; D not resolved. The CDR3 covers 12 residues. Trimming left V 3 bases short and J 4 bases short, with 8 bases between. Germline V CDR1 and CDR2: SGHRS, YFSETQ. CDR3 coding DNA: TGCGCCAGCAGCTCTCAGGATTACGAGCAGTACTTC. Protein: CASSSQDYEQYF. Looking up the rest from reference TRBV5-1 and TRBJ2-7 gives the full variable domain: KAGVTQTPRYLIKTRGQQVTLSCSPISGHRSVSWYQQTPGQGLQFLFEYFSETQRNKGNFPGRFSGRQFSNSRSEMNVSTLELGDSALYLCASSSQDYEQYFGPGTRLTVT.

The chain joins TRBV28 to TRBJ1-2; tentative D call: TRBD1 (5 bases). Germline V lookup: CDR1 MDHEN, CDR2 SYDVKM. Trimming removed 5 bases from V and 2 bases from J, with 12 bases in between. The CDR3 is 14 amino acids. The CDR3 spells CASSPRRGNYGYTF. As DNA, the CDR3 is TGTGCCAGCAGTCCCCGGAGGGGCAACTATGGCTACACCTTC.

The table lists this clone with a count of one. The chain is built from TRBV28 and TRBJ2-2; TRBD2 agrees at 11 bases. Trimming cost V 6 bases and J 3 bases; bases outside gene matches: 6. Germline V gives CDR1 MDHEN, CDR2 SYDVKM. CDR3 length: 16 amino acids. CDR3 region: CASRPPGLADTGELFF. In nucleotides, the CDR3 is TGTGCCAGCAGGCCGCCGGGACTAGCGGACACCGGGGAGCTGTTTTTT.

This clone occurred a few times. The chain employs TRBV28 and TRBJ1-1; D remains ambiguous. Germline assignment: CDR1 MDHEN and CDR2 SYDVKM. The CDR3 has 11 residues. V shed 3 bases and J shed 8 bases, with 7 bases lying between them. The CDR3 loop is CASSFKVEAFF. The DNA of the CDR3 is TGTGCCAGCAGTTTCAAGGTAGAAGCTTTCTTT.

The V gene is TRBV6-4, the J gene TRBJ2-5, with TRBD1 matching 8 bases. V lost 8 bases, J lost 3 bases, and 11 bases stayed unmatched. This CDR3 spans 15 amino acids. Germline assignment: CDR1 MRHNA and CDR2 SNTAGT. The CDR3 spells CASPPDRDQEETQYF. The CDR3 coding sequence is TGTGCCAGCCCCCCGGACAGGGATCAGGAAGAGACCCAGTACTTC.

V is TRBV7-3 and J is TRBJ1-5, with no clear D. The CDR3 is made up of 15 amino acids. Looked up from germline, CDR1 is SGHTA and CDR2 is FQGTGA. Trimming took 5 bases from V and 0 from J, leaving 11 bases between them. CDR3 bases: TGTGCCAGCAGCGAGACGGATCTTAGCAATCAGCCCCAGCATTTT. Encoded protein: CASSETDLSNQPQHF.

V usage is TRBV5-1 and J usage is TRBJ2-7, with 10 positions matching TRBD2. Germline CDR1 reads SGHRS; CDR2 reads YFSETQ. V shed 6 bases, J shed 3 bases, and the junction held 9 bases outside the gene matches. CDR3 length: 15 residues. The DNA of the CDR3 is TGCGCCAGCAAAAAATCTAGCGGGAGTATCTACGAGCAGTACTTC. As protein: CASKKSSGSIYEQYF.

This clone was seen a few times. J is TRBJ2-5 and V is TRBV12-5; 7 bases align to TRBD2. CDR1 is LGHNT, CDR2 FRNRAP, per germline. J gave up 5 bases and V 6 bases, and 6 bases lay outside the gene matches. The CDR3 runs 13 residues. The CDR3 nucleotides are TGTGCTAGTGGACCTAGCGGTAGCGAGACCCAGTACTTC. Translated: CASGPSGSETQYF.

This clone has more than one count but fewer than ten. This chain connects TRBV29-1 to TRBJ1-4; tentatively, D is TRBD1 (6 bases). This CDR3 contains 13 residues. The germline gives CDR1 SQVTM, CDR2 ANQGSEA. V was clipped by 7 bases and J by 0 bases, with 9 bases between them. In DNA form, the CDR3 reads TGCAGCGCCCACAGGGCAACTAATGAAAAACTGTTTTTT. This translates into CSAHRATNEKLFF.

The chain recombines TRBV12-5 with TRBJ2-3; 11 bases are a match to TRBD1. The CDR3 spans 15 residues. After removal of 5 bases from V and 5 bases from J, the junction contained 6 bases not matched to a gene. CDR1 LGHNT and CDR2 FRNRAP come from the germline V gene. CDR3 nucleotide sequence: TGTGCTAGTGGTCCTGGACAGGGGGCAAGAGATACGCAGTATTTT. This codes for CASGPGQGARDTQYF. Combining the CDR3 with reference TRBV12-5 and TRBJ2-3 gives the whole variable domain DARVTQTPRHKVTEMGQEVTMRCQPILGHNTVFWYRQTMMQGLELLAYFRNRAPLDDSGMPKDRFSAEMPDATLATLKIQPSEPRDSAVYFCASGPGQGARDTQYFGPGTRLTVL.

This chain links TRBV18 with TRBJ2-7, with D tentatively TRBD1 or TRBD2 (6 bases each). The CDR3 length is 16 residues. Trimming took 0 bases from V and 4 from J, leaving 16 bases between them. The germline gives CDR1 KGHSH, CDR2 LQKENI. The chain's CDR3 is CASSPPEGVTLYEQYF. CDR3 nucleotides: TGTGCCAGCTCACCACCGGAGGGGGTCACTCTATACGAGCAGTACTTC.

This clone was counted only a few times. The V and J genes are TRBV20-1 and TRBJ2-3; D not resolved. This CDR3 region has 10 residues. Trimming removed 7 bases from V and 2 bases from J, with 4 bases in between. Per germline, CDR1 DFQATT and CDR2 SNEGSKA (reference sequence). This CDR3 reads CSVATDTQYF. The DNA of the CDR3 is TGCAGTGTTGCCACAGATACGCAGTATTTT.